The TCR beta chain described here comes from a study of cytomegalovirus exposure and HLA in healthy donors. Broader study findings: It was approximately 170 TCR beta chains that were listed as cytomegalovirus-associated. According to a subsequent analysis, TCR clusters identified in the first cohort showed a tendency to co-occur across the 100 to 150 validation repertoires.

The repertoire was sequenced with immunoSEQ multiplex PCR; TCRdb's copy has only in-frame clones and lacks some. The repertoire holds around 250,000 clones, with almost 90% as singletons. Separate from the approximately 730-subject first cohort, the roughly 130-subject validation cohort was the one that the donors belonged to. Points on this clone: Its target is not known.

V lost 6 bases, J lost 4 bases, and 4 bases stayed unmatched. The CDR3 is 13 amino acids. Germline values: CDR1 MDHEN, CDR2 SYDVKM. The chain employs TRBV28 and TRBJ1-2; TRBD1 matches at 8 bases. The clonotype comes from a woman aged 18-29 years in good health and CMV-seronegative. The sequenced material came from PBMCs. Here the CDR3 DNA reads TGTGCCAGCAGCGGACAGGGTGTCTATGGCTACACCTTC. Residues: CASSGQGVYGYTF.